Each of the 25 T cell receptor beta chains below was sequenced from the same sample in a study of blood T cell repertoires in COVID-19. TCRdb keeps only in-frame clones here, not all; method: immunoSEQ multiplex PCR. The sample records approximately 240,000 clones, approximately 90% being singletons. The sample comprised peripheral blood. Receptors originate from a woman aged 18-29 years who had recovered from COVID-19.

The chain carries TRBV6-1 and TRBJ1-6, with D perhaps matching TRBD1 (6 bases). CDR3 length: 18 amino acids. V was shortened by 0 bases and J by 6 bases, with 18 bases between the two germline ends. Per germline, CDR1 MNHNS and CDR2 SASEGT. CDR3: CASSEAQGYRVINSPLHF. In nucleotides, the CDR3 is TGTGCCAGCAGTGAAGCGCAAGGCTACAGGGTAATTAATTCACCCCTCCACTTT.

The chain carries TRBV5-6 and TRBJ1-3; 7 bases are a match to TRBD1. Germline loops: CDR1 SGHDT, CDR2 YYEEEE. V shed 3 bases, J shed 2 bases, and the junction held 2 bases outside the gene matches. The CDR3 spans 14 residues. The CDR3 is CASSWTGAGNTIYF. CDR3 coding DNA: TGTGCCAGCAGCTGGACAGGCGCTGGAAACACCATATATTTT. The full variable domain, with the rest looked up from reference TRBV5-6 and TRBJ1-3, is DAGVTQSPTHLIKTRGQQVTLRCSPKSGHDTVSWYQQALGQGPQFIFQYYEEEERQRGNFPDRFSGHQFPNYSSELNVNALLLGDSALYLCASSWTGAGNTIYFGEGSWLTVV.

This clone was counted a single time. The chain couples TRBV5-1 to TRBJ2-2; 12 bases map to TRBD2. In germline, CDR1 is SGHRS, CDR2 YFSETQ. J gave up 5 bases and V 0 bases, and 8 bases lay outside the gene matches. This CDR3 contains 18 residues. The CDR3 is CASSLALLAGGRTGELFF. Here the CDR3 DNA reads TGCGCCAGCAGCTTGGCCCTACTAGCGGGAGGTCGGACCGGGGAGCTGTTTTTT. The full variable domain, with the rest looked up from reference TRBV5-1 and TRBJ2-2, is KAGVTQTPRYLIKTRGQQVTLSCSPISGHRSVSWYQQTPGQGLQFLFEYFSETQRNKGNFPGRFSGRQFSNSRSEMNVSTLELGDSALYLCASSLALLAGGRTGELFFGEGSRLTVL.

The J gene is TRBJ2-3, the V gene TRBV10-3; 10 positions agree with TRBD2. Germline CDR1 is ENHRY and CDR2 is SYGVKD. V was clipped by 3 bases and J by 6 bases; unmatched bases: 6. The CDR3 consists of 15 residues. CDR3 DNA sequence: TGTGCCATCAGTGATGTCAGCGGGAGGGCGGATACGCAGTATTTT. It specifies CAISDVSGRADTQYF.

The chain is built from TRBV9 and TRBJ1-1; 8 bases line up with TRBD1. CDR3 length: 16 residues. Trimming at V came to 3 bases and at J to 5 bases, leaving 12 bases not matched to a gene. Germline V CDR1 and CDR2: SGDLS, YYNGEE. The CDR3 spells CASSALMTGAGTEAFF. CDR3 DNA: TGTGCCAGCAGCGCCCTGATGACAGGGGCCGGGACTGAAGCTTTCTTT.

CDR3 DNA: TGTGCCAGCACTGGGGGACAGGGCTTTAACTATGGCTACACCTTC. It encodes CASTGGQGFNYGYTF. The rearrangement uses TRBV2 and TRBJ1-2; 9 bases match TRBD1. The CDR3 covers 15 residues. Trimming at V came to 7 bases and at J to 1 base, leaving 7 bases not matched to a gene. CDR1 and CDR2 from the germline V gene are SNHLY and FYNNEI.

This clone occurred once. The CDR3 region is CASSLVPRGIRGEQYF. In DNA, the CDR3 is TGTGCCAGCAGCTTAGTCCCCAGGGGAATAAGGGGCGAGCAGTACTTC. The chain combines TRBV7-2 with TRBJ2-7; D perhaps matches TRBD1 (6 bases). Between the trimmed V and J ends, which lost 1 base and 6 bases, there was a span of 19 bases. The CDR3 runs 16 residues. CDR1 and CDR2 from the germline V gene are SGHTA and FQGNSA.

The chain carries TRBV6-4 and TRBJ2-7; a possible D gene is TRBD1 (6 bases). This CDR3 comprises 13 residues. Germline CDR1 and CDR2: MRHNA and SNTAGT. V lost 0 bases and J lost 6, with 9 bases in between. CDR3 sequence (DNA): TGTGCCAGCAGTGACTCGGGACAAGGCGAGCAGTACTTC. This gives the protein CASSDSGQGEQYF.

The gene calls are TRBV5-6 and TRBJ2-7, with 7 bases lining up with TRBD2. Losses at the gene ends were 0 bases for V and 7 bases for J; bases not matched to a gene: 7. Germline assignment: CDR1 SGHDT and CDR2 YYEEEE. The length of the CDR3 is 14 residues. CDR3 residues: CASSLAAGREEQYF. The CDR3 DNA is TGTGCCAGCAGCTTGGCAGCGGGACGGGAAGAGCAGTACTTC.

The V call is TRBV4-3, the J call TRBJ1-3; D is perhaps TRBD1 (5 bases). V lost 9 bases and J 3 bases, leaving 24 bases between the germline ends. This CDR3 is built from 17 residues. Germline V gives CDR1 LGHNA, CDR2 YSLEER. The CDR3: CASSVGAAFVDGNTIYF. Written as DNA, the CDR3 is TGCGCCAGTAGTGTAGGGGCCGCGTTTGTGGATGGAAACACCATATATTTT.

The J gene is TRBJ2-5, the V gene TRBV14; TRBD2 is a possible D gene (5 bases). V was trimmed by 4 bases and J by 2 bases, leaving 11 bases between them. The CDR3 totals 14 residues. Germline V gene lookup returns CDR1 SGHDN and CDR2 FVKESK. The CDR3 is CASSLIATQETQYF. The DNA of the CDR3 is TGTGCCAGCAGCCTGATAGCGACTCAAGAGACCCAGTACTTC.

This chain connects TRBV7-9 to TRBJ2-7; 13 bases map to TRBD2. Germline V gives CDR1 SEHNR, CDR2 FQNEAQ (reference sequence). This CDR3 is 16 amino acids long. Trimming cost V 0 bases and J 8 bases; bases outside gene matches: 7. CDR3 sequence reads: CASSLAIGLAGVKQYF. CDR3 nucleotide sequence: TGTGCCAGCAGCTTAGCGATCGGACTAGCGGGAGTAAAGCAGTACTTC.

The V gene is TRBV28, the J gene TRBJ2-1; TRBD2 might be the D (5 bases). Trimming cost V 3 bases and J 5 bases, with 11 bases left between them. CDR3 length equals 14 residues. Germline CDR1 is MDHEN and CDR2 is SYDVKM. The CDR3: CASSLGIANNEQFF. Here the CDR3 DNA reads TGTGCCAGCAGTTTGGGAATAGCGAACAATGAGCAGTTCTTC.

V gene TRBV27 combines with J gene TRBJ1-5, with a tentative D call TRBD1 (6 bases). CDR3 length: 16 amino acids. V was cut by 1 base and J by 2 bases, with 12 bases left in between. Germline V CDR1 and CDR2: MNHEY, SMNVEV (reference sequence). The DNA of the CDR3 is TGTGCCAGCAGTTTATATCAGGGGATGGGCAATCAGCCCCAGCATTTT. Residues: CASSLYQGMGNQPQHF.

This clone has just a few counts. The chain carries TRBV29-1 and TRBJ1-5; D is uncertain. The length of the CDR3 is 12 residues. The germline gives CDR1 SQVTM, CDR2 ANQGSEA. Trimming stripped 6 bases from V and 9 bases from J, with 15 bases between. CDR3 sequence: CSVTPAAGPQHF. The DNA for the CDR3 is TGCAGCGTGACCCCCGCCGCGGGGCCCCAGCATTTT.

Written as DNA, the CDR3 is TGTGCCAGCAGTGAAACTTCTAGCGGGTTCCGGGAGCAGTACTTC. This codes for CASSETSSGFREQYF. The chain has TRBV25-1 and TRBJ2-7; 8 positions match TRBD2. Germline V gene sequence: CDR1 MGHDK, CDR2 SYGVNS. V lost 2 bases to trimming and J lost 7 bases; unmatched junction nucleotides: 10. This CDR3 has 15 amino acids.

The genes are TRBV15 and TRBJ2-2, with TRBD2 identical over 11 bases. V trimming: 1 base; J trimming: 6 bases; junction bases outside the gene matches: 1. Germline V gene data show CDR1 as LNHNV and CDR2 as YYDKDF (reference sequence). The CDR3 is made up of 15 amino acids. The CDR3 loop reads CATSRGSGRAGELFF. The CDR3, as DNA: TGTGCCACCAGCAGAGGTAGCGGGAGGGCCGGGGAGCTGTTTTTT.

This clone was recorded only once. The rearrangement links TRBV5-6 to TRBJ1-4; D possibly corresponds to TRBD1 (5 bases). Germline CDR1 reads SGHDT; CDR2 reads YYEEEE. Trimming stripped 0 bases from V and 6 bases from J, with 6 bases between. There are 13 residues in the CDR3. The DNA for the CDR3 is TGTGCCAGCAGCTTGGGGGGCGATGAAAAACTGTTTTTT. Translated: CASSLGGDEKLFF.

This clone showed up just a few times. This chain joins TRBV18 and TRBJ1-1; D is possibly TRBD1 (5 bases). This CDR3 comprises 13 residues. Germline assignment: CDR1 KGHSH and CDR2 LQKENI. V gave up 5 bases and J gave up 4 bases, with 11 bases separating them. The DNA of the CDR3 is TGTGCCAGCTCAATTGACAGTTCCACTGAAGCTTTCTTT. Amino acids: CASSIDSSTEAFF.

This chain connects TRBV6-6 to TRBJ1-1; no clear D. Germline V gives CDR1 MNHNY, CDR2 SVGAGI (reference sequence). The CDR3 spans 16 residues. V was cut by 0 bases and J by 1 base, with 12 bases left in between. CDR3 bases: TGTGCCAGCAGTTACTCGATCCTCACGCGGAACACTGAAGCTTTCTTT. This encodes CASSYSILTRNTEAFF.

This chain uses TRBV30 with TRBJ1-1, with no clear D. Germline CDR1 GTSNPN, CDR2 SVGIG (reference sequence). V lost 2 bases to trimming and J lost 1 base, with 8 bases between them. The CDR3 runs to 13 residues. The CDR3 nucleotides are TGTGCCTGGAGTAAGACAACGAACACTGAAGCTTTCTTT. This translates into CAWSKTTNTEAFF. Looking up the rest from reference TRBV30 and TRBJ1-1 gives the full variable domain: SQTIHQWPATLVQPVGSPLSLECTVEGTSNPNLYWYRQAAGRGLQLLFYSVGIGQISSEVPQNLSASRPQDRQFILSSKKLLLSDSGFYLCAWSKTTNTEAFFGQGTRLTVV.

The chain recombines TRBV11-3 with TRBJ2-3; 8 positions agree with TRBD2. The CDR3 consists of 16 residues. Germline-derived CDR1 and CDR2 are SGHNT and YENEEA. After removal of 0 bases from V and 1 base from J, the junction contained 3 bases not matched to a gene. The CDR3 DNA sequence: TGTGCCAGCAGCTTAGATACGCGGGAGGGCACAGATACGCAGTATTTT. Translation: CASSLDTREGTDTQYF.

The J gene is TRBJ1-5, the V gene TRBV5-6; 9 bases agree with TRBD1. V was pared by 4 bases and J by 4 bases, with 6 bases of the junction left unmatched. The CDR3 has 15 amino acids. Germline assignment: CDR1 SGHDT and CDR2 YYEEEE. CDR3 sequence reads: CASSHGTGRNQPQHF. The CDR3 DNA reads TGTGCCAGCAGCCACGGGACAGGGCGGAATCAGCCCCAGCATTTT.

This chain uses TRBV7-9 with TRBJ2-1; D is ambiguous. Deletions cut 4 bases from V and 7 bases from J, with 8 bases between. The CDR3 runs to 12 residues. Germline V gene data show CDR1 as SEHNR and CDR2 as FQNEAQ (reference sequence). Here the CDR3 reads CASSYGFNEQFF. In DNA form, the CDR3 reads TGTGCCAGCAGCTACGGGTTTAATGAGCAGTTCTTC.

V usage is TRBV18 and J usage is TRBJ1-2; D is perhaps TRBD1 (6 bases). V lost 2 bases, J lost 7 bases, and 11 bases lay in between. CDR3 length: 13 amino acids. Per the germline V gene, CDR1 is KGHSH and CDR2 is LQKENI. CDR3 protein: CASSPSGVGGYTF. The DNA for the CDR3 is TGTGCCAGCTCACCATCAGGGGTGGGTGGCTACACCTTC.